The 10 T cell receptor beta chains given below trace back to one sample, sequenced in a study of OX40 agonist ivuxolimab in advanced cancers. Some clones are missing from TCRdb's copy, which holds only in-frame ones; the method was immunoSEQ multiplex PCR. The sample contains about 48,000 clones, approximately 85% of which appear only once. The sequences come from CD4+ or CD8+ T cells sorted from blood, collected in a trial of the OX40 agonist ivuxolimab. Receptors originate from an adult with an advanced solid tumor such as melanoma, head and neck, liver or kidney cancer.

CDR3 DNA sequence: TGCAGCGTCCAAACCCCGGGAGCTAATGAAAAACTGTTTTTT. It specifies CSVQTPGANEKLFF. The chain joins TRBV29-1 to TRBJ1-4, with D unresolved. The CDR3 consists of 14 residues. The ends were cut back, 6 bases at V and 3 bases at J, with 14 bases in the middle. Germline assignment: CDR1 SQVTM and CDR2 ANQGSEA.

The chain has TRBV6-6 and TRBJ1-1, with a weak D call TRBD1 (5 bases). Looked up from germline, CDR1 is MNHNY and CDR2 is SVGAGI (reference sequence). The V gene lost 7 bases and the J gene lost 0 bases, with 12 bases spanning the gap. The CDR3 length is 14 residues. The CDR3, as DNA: TGTGCCAGCAATTCCAGGGAAATGAACACTGAAGCTTTCTTT. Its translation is CASNSREMNTEAFF.

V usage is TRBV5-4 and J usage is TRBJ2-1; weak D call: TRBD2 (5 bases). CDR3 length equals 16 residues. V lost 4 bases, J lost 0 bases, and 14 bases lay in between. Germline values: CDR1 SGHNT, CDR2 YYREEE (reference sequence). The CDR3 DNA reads TGTGCCAGCAGCCGTCCAAGCGGAAACTCCTACAATGAGCAGTTCTTC. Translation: CASSRPSGNSYNEQFF.

This chain's CDR3 is CASSQGGRLHSSYNEQFF. The CDR3, as DNA: TGTGCCAGCAGCCAGGGTGGGAGGCTCCACAGCTCCTACAATGAGCAGTTCTTC. The J gene is TRBJ2-1, the V gene TRBV14; a possible D gene is TRBD2 (6 bases). Germline values: CDR1 SGHDN, CDR2 FVKESK. The CDR3 sequence is 18 residues long. V lost 3 bases and J lost 0, with 18 bases in between.

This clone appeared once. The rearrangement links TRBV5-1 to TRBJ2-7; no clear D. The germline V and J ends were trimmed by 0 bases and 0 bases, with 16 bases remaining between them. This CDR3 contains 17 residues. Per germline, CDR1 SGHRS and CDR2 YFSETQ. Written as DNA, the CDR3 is TGCGCCAGCAGCTTGGAATACGCGACACAGTACTCCTACGAGCAGTACTTC. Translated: CASSLEYATQYSYEQYF.

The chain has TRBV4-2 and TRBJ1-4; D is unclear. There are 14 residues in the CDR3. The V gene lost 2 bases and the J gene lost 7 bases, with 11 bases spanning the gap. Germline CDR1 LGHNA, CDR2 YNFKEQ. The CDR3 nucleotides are TGTGCCAGCAGCCAAAGGGAAGAGGGTGAAAAACTGTTTTTT. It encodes CASSQREEGEKLFF.

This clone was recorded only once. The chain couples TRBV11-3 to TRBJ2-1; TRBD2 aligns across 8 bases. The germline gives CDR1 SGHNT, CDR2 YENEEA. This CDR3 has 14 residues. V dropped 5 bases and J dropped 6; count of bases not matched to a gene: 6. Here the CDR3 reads CASSIAGSGNEQFF. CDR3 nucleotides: TGTGCCAGCAGCATAGCGGGATCTGGCAATGAGCAGTTCTTC.

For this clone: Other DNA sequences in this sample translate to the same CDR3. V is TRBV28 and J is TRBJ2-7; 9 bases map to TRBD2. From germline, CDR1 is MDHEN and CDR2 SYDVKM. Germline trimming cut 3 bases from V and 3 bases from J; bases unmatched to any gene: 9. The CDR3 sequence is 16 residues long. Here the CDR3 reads CASSFGRRGGIYEQYF. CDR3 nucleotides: TGTGCCAGCAGTTTTGGTCGGCGGGGGGGGATCTACGAGCAGTACTTC.

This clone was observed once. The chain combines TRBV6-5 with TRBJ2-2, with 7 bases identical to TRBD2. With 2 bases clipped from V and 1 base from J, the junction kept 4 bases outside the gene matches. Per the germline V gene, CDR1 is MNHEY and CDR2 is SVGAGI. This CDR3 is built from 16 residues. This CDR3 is CASSYQASGNTGELFF. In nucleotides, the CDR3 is TGTGCCAGCAGTTACCAGGCTAGCGGGAACACCGGGGAGCTGTTTTTT.

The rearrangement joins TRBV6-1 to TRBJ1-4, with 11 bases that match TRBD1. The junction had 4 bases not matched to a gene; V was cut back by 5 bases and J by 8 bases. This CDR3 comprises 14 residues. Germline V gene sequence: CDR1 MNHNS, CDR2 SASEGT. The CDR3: CASSSDRGREKLFF. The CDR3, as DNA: TGTGCCAGCAGTTCGGACAGGGGGCGAGAAAAACTGTTTTTT.